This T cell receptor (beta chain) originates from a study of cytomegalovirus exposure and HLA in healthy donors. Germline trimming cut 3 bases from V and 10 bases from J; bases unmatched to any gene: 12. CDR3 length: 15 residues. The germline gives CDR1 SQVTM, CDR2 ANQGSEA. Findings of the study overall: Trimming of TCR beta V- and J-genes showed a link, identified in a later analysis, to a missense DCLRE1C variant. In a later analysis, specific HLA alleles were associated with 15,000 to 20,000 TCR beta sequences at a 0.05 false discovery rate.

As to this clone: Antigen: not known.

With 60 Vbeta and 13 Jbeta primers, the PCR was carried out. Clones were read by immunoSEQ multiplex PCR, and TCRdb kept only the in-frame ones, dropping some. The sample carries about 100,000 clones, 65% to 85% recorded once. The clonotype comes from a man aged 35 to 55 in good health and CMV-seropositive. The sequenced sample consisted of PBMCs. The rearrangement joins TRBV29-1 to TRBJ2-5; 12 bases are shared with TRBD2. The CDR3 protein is CSVDAEALAGGSQYF. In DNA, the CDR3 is TGCAGCGTTGACGCTGAGGCACTAGCGGGAGGAAGCCAGTACTTC.